This TCR beta chain was documented in a study of blood T cell repertoires in COVID-19. In the study overall: Whether acute or convalescent, the COVID-19 samples came from the United States, Italy and Spain.

CDR3 length: 15 residues. Germline-derived CDR1 and CDR2 are SGHNT and YYREEE (reference sequence). With V trimmed by 4 bases and J by 6 bases, 12 bases remained unmatched. Authors' processing steps: From reference gene primer amplification, estimates of nucleated cell counts were derived. The table came from immunoSEQ multiplex PCR; TCRdb's copy has only in-frame clones and leaves some out. D and trimming were read from the DNA, whereas the V and J calls and clone size are those reported in that table. Found here are 190,000 or so clones, about four fifths of them singletons; the top ten hold 12%. The sequencing sample was made of PBMCs or T cells enriched from blood (not recorded which). The chain uses TRBV5-4 and TRBJ2-5; TRBD1 matches 7 bases. This TCR came from a man aged 35-49 years who had recovered from COVID-19. CDR3 nucleotides: TGTGCCAGCAGCGGGTGGACAGGTGGAGGAAAGACCCAGTACTTC. Its translation: CASSGWTGGGKTQYF.